This entry is about one T cell receptor beta chain. The antigen remains undetermined. This record comes from a study of OX40 agonist ivuxolimab in advanced cancers. Study-level information: Patients took ivuxolimab, an agonistic anti-OX40 (CD134) antibody. General study points: Among the lowest peripheral clonal expansion occurred in 0.1-3.0 mg/kg partial responders.

Only in-frame clones appear in the TCRdb table, and some are missing; sequencing was by immunoSEQ multiplex PCR. The table has about 65,000 clones, approximately 90% seen once. This CDR3 has 16 amino acids. The germline V gene encodes CDR1 MNHNY and CDR2 SVGAGI (reference sequence). Trimming pared 2 bases from V and 4 bases from J, leaving 15 bases between. Samples were taken at baseline and on day 1 of cycles 4 and 7. The chain links TRBV6-6 to TRBJ1-3, with a weak D call TRBD1 (5 bases). The sample in question was CD4+ or CD8+ T cells sorted from blood, obtained in a trial of the OX40 agonist ivuxolimab. The sequence derives from an adult with an advanced solid tumor such as melanoma, head and neck, liver or kidney cancer. The CDR3 region is CASSYDTGGRGNTIYF. DNA for the CDR3: TGTGCCAGCAGTTACGATACAGGTGGAAGAGGAAACACCATATATTTT.